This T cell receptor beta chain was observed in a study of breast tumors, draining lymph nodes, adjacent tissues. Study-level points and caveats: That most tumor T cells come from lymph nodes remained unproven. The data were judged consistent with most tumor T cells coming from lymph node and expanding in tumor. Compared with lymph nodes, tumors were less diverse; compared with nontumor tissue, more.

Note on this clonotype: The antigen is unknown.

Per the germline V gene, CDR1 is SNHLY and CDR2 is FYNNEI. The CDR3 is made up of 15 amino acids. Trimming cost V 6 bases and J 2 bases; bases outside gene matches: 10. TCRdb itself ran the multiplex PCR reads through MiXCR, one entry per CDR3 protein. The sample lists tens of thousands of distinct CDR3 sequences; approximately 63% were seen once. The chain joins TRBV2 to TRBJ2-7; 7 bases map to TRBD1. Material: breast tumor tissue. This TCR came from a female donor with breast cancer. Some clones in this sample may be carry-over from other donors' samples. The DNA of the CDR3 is TGTGCCAGCAGGGCTTATGTGACAGGGCCCTACGAGCAGTACTTC. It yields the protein CASRAYVTGPYEQYF.